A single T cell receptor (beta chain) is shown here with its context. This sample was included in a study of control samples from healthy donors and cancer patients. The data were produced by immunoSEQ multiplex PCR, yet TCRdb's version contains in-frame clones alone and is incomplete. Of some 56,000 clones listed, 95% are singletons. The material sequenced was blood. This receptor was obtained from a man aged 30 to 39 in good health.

The CDR3 DNA sequence: TGTGCCAGCAGGGGGGGGAGAACGGCTGAAGCTTTCTTT. It codes for CASRGGRTAEAFF. The J gene is TRBJ1-1, the V gene TRBV6-5; a weak D match, TRBD1 (5 bases). Germline CDR1 is MNHEY and CDR2 is SVGAGI. CDR3 length equals 13 residues. The germline V and J ends were trimmed by 6 bases and 6 bases, with 14 bases remaining between them.